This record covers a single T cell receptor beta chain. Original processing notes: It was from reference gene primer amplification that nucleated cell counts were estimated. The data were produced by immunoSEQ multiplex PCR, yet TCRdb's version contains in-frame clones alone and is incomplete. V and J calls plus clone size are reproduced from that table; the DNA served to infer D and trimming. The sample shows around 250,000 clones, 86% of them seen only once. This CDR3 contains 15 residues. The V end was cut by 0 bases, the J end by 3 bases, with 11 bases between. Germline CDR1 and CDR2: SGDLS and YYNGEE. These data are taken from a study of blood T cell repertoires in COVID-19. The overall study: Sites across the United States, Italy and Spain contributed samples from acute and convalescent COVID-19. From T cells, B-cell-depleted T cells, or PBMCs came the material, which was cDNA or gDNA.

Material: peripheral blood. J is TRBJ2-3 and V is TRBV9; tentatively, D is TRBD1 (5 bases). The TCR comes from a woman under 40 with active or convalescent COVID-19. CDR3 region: CASSVASGITDTQYF. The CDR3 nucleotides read TGTGCCAGCAGCGTAGCTTCAGGGATAACAGATACGCAGTATTTT.